This T cell receptor (gamma chain) derives from a study of intestinal T cells in coeliac disease. Study as a whole: Controls in the TRG cohort averaged 54.8 years, coeliac patients approximately 15.

The TRG library came from 200 to 250 ng of biopsy DNA amplified with LymphoTrack primers. TCRdb repeated clone calling on the multiplex PCR reads with CATT. Counted here are around 700 gamma-chain clones, approximately 49% occurring once; the ten biggest clones make up over 15%. Whole-study findings and limits: Reported leave-one-out accuracy of TRD kmer clustering was over 85%. TRG-based classification had a reported leave-one-out accuracy of roughly 89%.

The CDR3 has 11 amino acids. CDR1 and CDR2 from the germline V gene are VENAVY and YDSYNSRV. Regarding this clone: Its antigen remains unknown.

Nine to ten formalin-fixed paraffin-embedded scrolls, each 5 µm thick, supplied each case's genomic DNA. The samples were fully anonymised formalin-fixed paraffin-embedded duodenal biopsies left over from diagnostic use. The sequence was obtained from a human donor with celiac disease. Sequencing was done on a sample of a duodenal biopsy. The rearrangement links TRGV8 to TRGJ1 or TRGJ2. The CDR3 DNA reads as TGTGCACCACGGAGTAAGTATAAGAAACTCTTT. Its translation is CAPRSKYKKLF.